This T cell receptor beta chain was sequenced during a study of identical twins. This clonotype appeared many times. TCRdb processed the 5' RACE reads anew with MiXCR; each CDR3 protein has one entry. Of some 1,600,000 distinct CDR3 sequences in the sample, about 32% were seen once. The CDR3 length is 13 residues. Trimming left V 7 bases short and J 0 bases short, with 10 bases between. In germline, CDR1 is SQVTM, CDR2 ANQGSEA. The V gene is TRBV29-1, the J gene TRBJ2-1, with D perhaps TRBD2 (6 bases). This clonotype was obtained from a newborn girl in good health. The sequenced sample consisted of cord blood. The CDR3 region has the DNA TGCAGCGGGCAGGGAGGCTCCTACAATGAGCAGTTCTTC. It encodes CSGQGGSYNEQFF.